This entry concerns a single TCR beta chain. Its antigen is as yet unknown. The CDR3 is made up of 14 amino acids. Germline lookup yields CDR1 MDHEN and CDR2 SYDVKM. V lost 5 bases, J lost 3 bases, and 11 bases lay in between. The study ran its PCR with 60 Vbeta and 13 Jbeta primers. This table comes from immunoSEQ multiplex PCR, and its TCRdb copy is limited to in-frame clones, with some not included. The table includes around 110,000 clones, 79% detected once. This entry is derived from a study of cytomegalovirus exposure and HLA in healthy donors. General study results and limits: A later analysis appeared to link common viral pathogens to several of the most significant clusters. Sequencing had likely introduced a cluster of highly shared sequence variants as an artifact.

The J gene is TRBJ1-3, the V gene TRBV28, with D perhaps TRBD1 (6 bases). The receptor was isolated from a man aged 25 to 40 in good health and CMV-seropositive. Sequences were obtained from PBMCs. This CDR3 is CASSRQVFGNTIYF. The CDR3 DNA reads TGTGCCAGCAGTCGACAGGTTTTTGGAAACACCATATATTTT.